This T cell receptor (beta chain) was recovered during a study of control samples from healthy donors and cancer patients. Method: immunoSEQ multiplex PCR; TCRdb's copy keeps in-frame clones and lacks some. The repertoire holds 50,000 to 55,000 clones, with around 90% as singletons. Germline V lookup: CDR1 SQVTM, CDR2 ANQGSEA. The CDR3 is 13 residues long. V was pared by 2 bases and J by 0 bases, with 6 bases between. The specimen was PBMCs. The genes are TRBV29-1 and TRBJ2-3; D gene ambiguous. The receptor's source is a man between 60 and 70 years old with head and neck cancer. The DNA of the CDR3 is TGCAGCGTTGAACCCTACAGCACAGATACGCAGTATTTT. Protein product: CSVEPYSTDTQYF.